The 21 T cell receptor beta chains below all came from one sample that was sequenced in a study of blood T cell repertoires in COVID-19. Profiling relied on immunoSEQ multiplex PCR, and the TCRdb table lists in-frame clones only, not all of them. The sample holds about 150,000 clones, approximately 80% seen once. The sequencing sample was made of peripheral blood. These receptors were collected from a human donor in a cohort sampled during active COVID-19.

The J gene is TRBJ1-5, the V gene TRBV6-2 or TRBV6-3; D is unresolved. Trimming stripped 5 bases from V and 6 bases from J, with 5 bases between. CDR1 and CDR2 from the germline V gene are MNHEY and SVGEGT. CDR3 length equals 11 residues. The CDR3: CASSNSQPQHF. CDR3 nucleotides: TGTGCCAGCAGTAACAGTCAGCCCCAGCATTTT.

The chain recombines TRBV7-2 with TRBJ2-1; TRBD2 matches at 7 bases. This CDR3 comprises 14 residues. Trimming cost V 4 bases and J 6 bases; bases outside gene matches: 6. Germline loops: CDR1 SGHTA, CDR2 FQGNSA. The CDR3 loop is CASSSGLGGNEQFF. The CDR3 DNA is TGTGCCAGCAGCTCTGGACTAGGTGGCAATGAGCAGTTCTTC.

With respect to this clone: A junction end diverges from the germline sequence, so it may reflect a read error. The V call is TRBV10-1, the J call TRBJ2-3; 10 bases line up with TRBD1. CDR1 is WNHNN, CDR2 SYGVQD, per germline (reference sequence). The CDR3 loop spans 15 amino acids. CDR3 sequence: CASSSGTGATNTQYF. The DNA of the CDR3 is TGCGCCAGCAGCTCGGGGACAGGGGCCACAAATACGCAGTATTTT.

The rearrangement joins TRBV3-1 (or the pseudogene TRBV3-2) to TRBJ2-2; TRBD1 is a possible D gene (6 bases). CDR1 and CDR2 (germline): LGHDT, YNNKEL (reference sequence). Trimming pared 2 bases from V and 5 bases from J, leaving 12 bases between. CDR3 size: 15 residues. Here the CDR3 reads CASSQWDKNTGELFF. The CDR3 nucleotides are TGTGCCAGCAGCCAATGGGACAAAAATACCGGGGAGCTGTTTTTT.

The chain links TRBV29-1 to TRBJ1-1; D uncertain. The CDR3 totals 12 residues. CDR1 and CDR2 from the germline V gene are SQVTM and ANQGSEA. V dropped 4 bases and J dropped 4 bases, with 10 bases sitting between them. CDR3 nucleotides: TGCAGCGTTGTGAGGGCGCGCACTGAAGCTTTCTTT. As protein: CSVVRARTEAFF.

The J gene is TRBJ1-4, the V gene TRBV30, with 7 bases lining up with TRBD1. The junction had 8 bases not matched to a gene; V was cut back by 2 bases and J by 17 bases. The CDR3 runs 11 residues. The germline CDR1 and CDR2 sequences are GTSNPN and SVGIG (reference sequence). The CDR3 protein is CAWSIGGPVFF. DNA for the CDR3: TGTGCCTGGAGTATAGGGGGCCCCGTATTTTTT.

The CDR3 nucleotides are TGTGCCAGCAGCCCCCGTGGCGGCGGTGTCCTGGAGACCCAGTACTTC. Its translation is CASSPRGGGVLETQYF. The chain is built from TRBV9 and TRBJ2-5; D is ambiguous. Germline CDR1 is SGDLS and CDR2 is YYNGEE. CDR3 length: 16 residues. Trimming cost V 4 bases and J 5 bases, with 21 bases left between them.

The chain couples TRBV7-9 to TRBJ2-7; D is uncertain. Per germline, CDR1 SEHNR and CDR2 FQNEAQ (reference sequence). V lost 3 bases to trimming and J lost 2 bases, with 8 bases between them. The CDR3 has 13 amino acids. The CDR3 DNA is TGTGCCAGCAGCTTCAGCGTTACCTACGAGCAGTACTTC. It yields the protein CASSFSVTYEQYF.

This clone appeared a single time. Other DNA sequences in the same sample also yield this CDR3. This rearrangement joins TRBV5-1 to TRBJ2-7; 10 bases are a match to TRBD1. CDR1 is SGHRS, CDR2 YFSETQ, per germline. V dropped 4 bases and J dropped 0; count of bases not matched to a gene: 4. The CDR3 runs to 15 residues. CDR3 loop: CASSPRQGASYEQYF. CDR3 bases: TGCGCCAGCAGCCCGCGACAGGGGGCCTCCTACGAGCAGTACTTC.

The genes are TRBV7-2 and TRBJ1-1; D unclear. The CDR3 is 16 residues long. Germline V gene data show CDR1 as SGHTA and CDR2 as FQGNSA. V was shortened by 1 base and J by 4 bases, with 16 bases between the two germline ends. Here the CDR3 reads CASSLGGNKGRTEAFF. CDR3 nucleotide sequence: TGTGCCAGCAGCTTAGGAGGGAATAAGGGTCGCACTGAAGCTTTCTTT. Drawing the rest from reference TRBV7-2 and TRBJ1-1, the complete variable domain is GAGVSQSPSNKVTEKGKDVELRCDPISGHTALYWYRQSLGQGLEFLIYFQGNSAPDKSGLPSDRFSAERTGGSVSTLTIQRTQQEDSAVYLCASSLGGNKGRTEAFFGQGTRLTVV.

This clone came up once. The gene calls are TRBV14 and TRBJ2-1; 8 bases are shared with TRBD1. V gave up 1 base and J gave up 6 bases; unmatched junction bases: 11. Germline V CDR1 and CDR2: SGHDN, FVKESK. The CDR3 has 17 amino acids. CDR3 sequence: CASSQGPRGQGGNEQFF. The CDR3 bases are TGTGCCAGCAGCCAAGGTCCGAGAGGACAGGGAGGCAATGAGCAGTTCTTC.

This sequence joins TRBV19 and TRBJ2-3, with TRBD1 matching 8 bases. CDR1 is LNHDA, CDR2 SQIVND, per germline (reference sequence). This CDR3 contains 16 residues. V shed 5 bases, J shed 2 bases, and the junction held 9 bases outside the gene matches. The CDR3, as DNA: TGTGCCAGTAGTGGACGACAGGGGACGGTCACAGATACGCAGTATTTT. This encodes CASSGRQGTVTDTQYF.

In its sample, this clone was seen a few times. The rearrangement links TRBV7-9 to TRBJ2-3, with 13 bases identical to TRBD2. The CDR3 totals 16 residues. The junction had 2 bases not matched to a gene; V was cut back by 2 bases and J by 3 bases. Germline V gene sequence: CDR1 SEHNR, CDR2 FQNEAQ (reference sequence). CDR3 in DNA: TGTGCCAGCAGCTTAAAGGGACTAGCGGGGACAGATACGCAGTATTTT. It yields the protein CASSLKGLAGTDTQYF.

V gene TRBV27 combines with J gene TRBJ2-7; D possibly corresponds to TRBD1 (5 bases). With 6 bases removed from V and 3 bases from J, the gap between germline ends came to 18 bases. Germline V gene lookup returns CDR1 MNHEY and CDR2 SMNVEV (reference sequence). This CDR3 region has 15 residues. Written as DNA, the CDR3 is TGTGCCAGCAGCCCGATGACAGCCACTCGCTACGAGCAGTACTTC. It codes for CASSPMTATRYEQYF.

The chain employs TRBV27 and TRBJ1-1; tentatively, D is TRBD1 (6 bases). Trimming took off 0 bases at V and 0 bases at J, with 8 bases between the two ends. Germline values: CDR1 MNHEY, CDR2 SMNVEV (reference sequence). CDR3 length: 15 residues. The CDR3 coding sequence is TGTGCCAGCAGTTTATCCGGGACACTGAACACTGAAGCTTTCTTT. Translated: CASSLSGTLNTEAFF.

V gene TRBV11-2 combines with J gene TRBJ1-4, with D tentatively TRBD1 (5 bases). Trimming shortened V by 0 bases and J by 8 bases, and 10 bases separated the two germline ends. The germline V gene has CDR1 SGHAT and CDR2 FQNNGV. The CDR3 spans 14 residues. CDR3 region: CASSLDRVGEKLFF. The CDR3 region has the DNA TGTGCCAGCAGCTTAGACAGGGTGGGCGAAAAACTGTTTTTT.

This clone occurred a few times. This chain joins TRBV4-1 and TRBJ1-1; a weak D match, TRBD1 (5 bases). V lost 1 base, J lost 0 bases, and 9 bases lay in between. Per the germline V gene, CDR1 is MGHRA and CDR2 is YSYEKL. The CDR3 is made up of 15 amino acids. The CDR3 spells CASSQAQVMNTEAFF. The CDR3 nucleotides read TGCGCCAGCAGCCAAGCACAGGTTATGAACACTGAAGCTTTCTTT.

The chain is built from TRBV3-1 (or the pseudogene TRBV3-2) and TRBJ2-5; weak D call: TRBD1 (5 bases). CDR1 LGHDT and CDR2 YNNKEL come from the germline V gene (reference sequence). The CDR3 runs 14 residues. V lost 5 bases to trimming and J lost 0 bases, with 10 bases between them. DNA of the CDR3: TGTGCCAGCAGCGGGGCCTCGTACCAAGAGACCCAGTACTTC. Amino acid sequence: CASSGASYQETQYF.

The chain links TRBV12-3 or TRBV12-4 to TRBJ2-4; no clear D. V dropped 4 bases and J dropped 3 bases, with 4 bases sitting between them. The CDR3 is 12 amino acids. CDR3 residues: CASSYGKNIQYF. In DNA, the CDR3 is TGTGCCAGCAGTTACGGCAAAAACATTCAGTACTTC.

This chain connects TRBV4-1 to TRBJ1-2; D is unclear. CDR3 length: 13 residues. Germline CDR1 and CDR2: MGHRA and YSYEKL. Trimming left V 6 bases short and J 8 bases short, with 16 bases between. CDR3 nucleotides: TGCGCCAGCAGTCTCGGGTCCTCAGAAGGCTACACCTTC. It translates to CASSLGSSEGYTF.

V and J are TRBV11-2 and TRBJ1-2; D is ambiguous. The CDR3 is made up of 15 amino acids. Germline V gives CDR1 SGHAT, CDR2 FQNNGV. V gave up 1 base and J gave up 4 bases, with 13 bases separating them. For the CDR3, the DNA is TGTGCCAGCAGCTTAGGCGCAGGAGGCTTCTATGGCTACACCTTC. The encoded protein is CASSLGAGGFYGYTF.